This passage covers 22 T cell receptor beta chains from one sample sequenced in a study of blood T cells in healthy people across ages. Through a sample-barcoded 5' primer and a J-beta primer mix, a second PCR was run for roughly 6 to 11 cycles. Using its own MiXCR run on the 5' RACE reads, TCRdb lists one record per CDR3 protein. This sample has 1.5 million to 2 million distinct CDR3 sequences; under 30% occur once, and the top ten carry 7.7%. Sequencing used blood. The receptors come from a woman in her thirties in good health.

The chain carries TRBV5-1 and TRBJ1-1; TRBD1 is a possible D gene (6 bases). The germline V and J ends were trimmed by 4 bases and 5 bases, with 15 bases remaining between them. Looked up from germline, CDR1 is SGHRS and CDR2 is YFSETQ. This CDR3 is built from 14 residues. CDR3 nucleotide sequence: TGCGCCAGCAGCCCGGACAGCCTCTTGACTGAAGCTTTCTTT. Translation gives CASSPDSLLTEAFF.

This clonotype was observed once. V is TRBV7-8 and J is TRBJ2-3; TRBD2 aligns across 14 bases. CDR1 is SGHVS, CDR2 FQNEAQ, per germline. The junction had 6 bases not matched to a gene; V was cut back by 4 bases and J by 3 bases. The CDR3 sequence is 17 residues long. CDR3 nucleotides: TGTGCCAGCAGCTCCCTCCGGACTAGCGGGAGGACAGATACGCAGTATTTT. Protein: CASSSLRTSGRTDTQYF.

The sample holds a few counts of this clonotype. The chain combines TRBV4-3 with TRBJ1-6, with 9 bases matching TRBD1. This CDR3 is 15 amino acids long. Germline CDR1 is LGHNA and CDR2 is YSLEER. With 0 bases clipped from V and 10 bases from J, the junction kept 4 bases outside the gene matches. The chain's CDR3 is CASSQEGQGTSPLHF. CDR3 DNA sequence: TGCGCCAGCAGCCAAGAGGGACAGGGAACCTCACCCCTCCACTTT.

This clonotype was recorded at least ten times. This chain connects TRBV5-1 to TRBJ2-7; 9 bases fit TRBD1. The V gene end was trimmed by 4 bases and the J gene end by 6 bases; junction bases not matched to a gene: 8. CDR1 SGHRS and CDR2 YFSETQ come from the germline V gene. CDR3 size: 14 residues. CDR3 sequence: CASSILTGGGEQYF. In DNA, the CDR3 is TGCGCCAGCAGCATCCTGACAGGGGGTGGCGAGCAGTACTTC.

This clonotype has a handful of counts. The chain carries TRBV5-1 and TRBJ1-1, with D unresolved. From germline, CDR1 is SGHRS and CDR2 YFSETQ. Deletions cut 0 bases from V and 8 bases from J, with 8 bases between. The CDR3 runs 12 residues. DNA of the CDR3: TGCGCCAGCAGCTTGGTACCCGGGGAAGCTTTCTTT. It yields the protein CASSLVPGEAFF.

The CDR3 DNA reads as TGTGCCATCAGTGAGTCGGCGGCAGGTGGAGGGGAGGGCTATGGCTACACCTTC. As protein: CAISESAAGGGEGYGYTF. The V call is TRBV10-3, the J call TRBJ1-2; D may be TRBD1 (5 bases). Trimming pared 0 bases from V and 4 bases from J, leaving 21 bases between. Germline V gene lookup returns CDR1 ENHRY and CDR2 SYGVKD. The CDR3 totals 18 residues.

This clonotype was counted many times. The CDR3 sequence: CASSYGRRTLTYEQYF. The CDR3 DNA reads TGTGCCAGCAGTTACGGTAGGAGGACTTTAACCTACGAGCAGTACTTC. This rearrangement joins TRBV6-5 to TRBJ2-7, with D tentatively TRBD2 (5 bases). The length of the CDR3 is 16 residues. The V gene lost 2 bases and the J gene lost 2 bases, with 16 bases spanning the gap. Germline V gene lookup returns CDR1 MNHEY and CDR2 SVGAGI.

On this clonotype itself: At one end the junction does not follow the germline gene, possibly because of a read error. The V gene is TRBV29-1, the J gene TRBJ2-5; D might be TRBD1 or TRBD2, each matching 5 bases. The CDR3 sequence is 13 residues long. From germline, CDR1 is SQVTM and CDR2 ANQGSEA. The CDR3 DNA sequence: TGCGGCGTTGAAGCCGAGGGACCGGAGACCCAGTACTTC. Encoded protein: CGVEAEGPETQYF.

This clonotype was counted only a few times. The chain uses TRBV2 and TRBJ2-7; D tentatively reads TRBD1 or TRBD2 (5 bases each). Germline V lookup: CDR1 SNHLY, CDR2 FYNNEI. V lost 6 bases and J lost 5, with 8 bases in between. The CDR3 runs 11 residues. The CDR3 loop is CASRGENEQYF. The CDR3 region has the DNA TGTGCCAGCAGGGGGGAAAACGAGCAGTACTTC.

On this clonotype itself: A single base separates this from a much larger clone, so it may be a read error. The CDR3 reads CASSYSKRQYF. The CDR3 nucleotides read TGTGCCAGCAGTTACTCGAAACGGCAGTACTTC. The chain has TRBV6-2 or TRBV6-3 and TRBJ2-4, with D hard to call. Trimming shortened V by 0 bases and J by 13 bases, and 7 bases separated the two germline ends. The CDR3 totals 11 residues. Germline V lookup: CDR1 MNHEY, CDR2 SVGEGT.

V usage is TRBV12-3 or TRBV12-4 and J usage is TRBJ2-3; unclear D gene. The CDR3 is 15 residues long. The ends were cut back, 4 bases at V and 3 bases at J, with 14 bases in the middle. CDR3 sequence: CASSSLGMRTDTQYF. The CDR3 DNA follows: TGTGCCAGCAGTTCCCTAGGGATGCGGACAGATACGCAGTATTTT.

The chain has TRBV30 and TRBJ2-7; 7 positions agree with TRBD1. Unmatched junction bases numbered 4, after V lost 1 base and J lost 4 bases. Germline assignment: CDR1 GTSNPN and CDR2 SVGIG (reference sequence). This CDR3 comprises 13 residues. The DNA for the CDR3 is TGTGCCTGGAGTGCTACAGGGGTATACGAGCAGTACTTC. Encoded protein: CAWSATGVYEQYF.

This clonotype was picked up a small number of times. The chain carries TRBV2 and TRBJ2-7, with unresolved D. Germline CDR1 and CDR2: SNHLY and FYNNEI. The CDR3 runs to 14 residues. The ends were cut back, 9 bases at V and 2 bases at J, with 17 bases in the middle. This CDR3 reads CASSNEAGTYEQYF. CDR3 DNA: TGTGCCAGTTCAAATGAGGCAGGTACCTACGAGCAGTACTTC.

This clonotype was detected a few times. The chain combines TRBV7-2 with TRBJ2-4; 7 bases line up with TRBD1. The CDR3 totals 16 residues. Germline lookup yields CDR1 SGHTA and CDR2 FQGNSA. V lost 5 bases and J lost 7; bases outside the gene matches: 14. The DNA of the CDR3 is TGTGCCAGCAGCGCTCCTAGACAGGGTTCGGGTAACATTCAGTACTTC. This sequence encodes CASSAPRQGSGNIQYF.

CDR3: CASSIVNPSSTSGRTDTQYF. As DNA, the CDR3 is TGTGCCAGTAGTATCGTCAACCCCTCCTCGACTAGCGGGAGAACAGATACGCAGTATTTT. The genes are TRBV19 and TRBJ2-3, with TRBD2 identical over 12 bases. The length of the CDR3 is 20 residues. The trim removed 3 bases at V and 3 bases at J, leaving 16 bases unmatched. Germline V gene data show CDR1 as LNHDA and CDR2 as SQIVND (reference sequence).

This clonotype was counted once. This CDR3 reads CSAVRGSTEAFF. CDR3 coding DNA: TGCAGTGCGGTCCGAGGGAGCACTGAAGCTTTCTTT. This chain connects TRBV20-1 to TRBJ1-1; D gene unclear. Germline V gene data show CDR1 as DFQATT and CDR2 as SNEGSKA (reference sequence). V gave up 6 bases and J gave up 4 bases, with 12 bases separating them. The CDR3 runs 12 residues.

This clonotype came up many times. The V and J genes are TRBV7-2 and TRBJ2-1, with 10 bases lining up with TRBD2. The germline V gene encodes CDR1 SGHTA and CDR2 FQGNSA. J was trimmed by 2 bases and V by 1 base; bases with no gene match: 2. The CDR3 extends over 16 amino acids. CDR3 DNA: TGTGCCAGCAGCTTAGACCTAGCGGGAGCCTACAATGAGCAGTTCTTC. Encoded protein: CASSLDLAGAYNEQFF. The variable domain in full, with the rest retrieved from reference TRBV7-2 and TRBJ2-1, is GAGVSQSPSNKVTEKGKDVELRCDPISGHTALYWYRQSLGQGLEFLIYFQGNSAPDKSGLPSDRFSAERTGGSVSTLTIQRTQQEDSAVYLCASSLDLAGAYNEQFFGPGTRLTVL.

The V and J genes are TRBV20-1 and TRBJ2-3; 10 positions match TRBD2. The CDR3 spans 14 residues. Germline lookup yields CDR1 DFQATT and CDR2 SNEGSKA (reference sequence). The junction had 10 bases not matched to a gene; V was cut back by 5 bases and J by 8 bases. The CDR3 DNA follows: TGCAGTGCTCCAGGGAGCGGGGGGGACGGTACGCAGTATTTT. Amino acid sequence: CSAPGSGGDGTQYF.

The V and J genes are TRBV24-1 and TRBJ1-2; TRBD1 matches 11 bases. From germline, CDR1 is KGHDR and CDR2 SFDVKD. V was clipped by 3 bases and J by 8 bases; unmatched bases: 7. The CDR3 totals 15 residues. CDR3 sequence (DNA): TGTGCCACCAGTGATCCCGGACAGGGGGCTCGGGGCTACACCTTC. Its protein is CATSDPGQGARGYTF.

The chain uses TRBV12-3 or TRBV12-4 and TRBJ1-5, with 8 bases matching TRBD1. This CDR3 comprises 13 residues. The trim removed 8 bases at V and 5 bases at J, leaving 5 bases unmatched. The CDR3 DNA reads as TGTGCCAGCGGGACAGGCGGCCATCAGCCCCAGCATTTT. Translating gives CASGTGGHQPQHF.

This clonotype was observed a few times. This rearrangement joins TRBV12-3 or TRBV12-4 to TRBJ2-1; TRBD1 or TRBD2 may be the D gene (5 bases each). The CDR3 contains 13 residues. The V and J ends lost 3 bases and 9 bases respectively, with 12 bases between them. The CDR3, as DNA: TGTGCCAGCAGTTTGGGACCCTCGAGTGAGCAGTTCTTC. Its translation: CASSLGPSSEQFF.

This clonotype came up a few times. The chain is built from TRBV29-1 and TRBJ2-4; TRBD2 agrees at 8 bases. Looked up from germline, CDR1 is SQVTM and CDR2 is ANQGSEA. This CDR3 contains 13 residues. With V trimmed by 4 bases and J by 13 bases, 12 bases remained unmatched. CDR3 in amino acids: CSVAGLAYNEQYF. The DNA for the CDR3 is TGCAGCGTTGCAGGACTAGCATACAATGAGCAGTACTTC.